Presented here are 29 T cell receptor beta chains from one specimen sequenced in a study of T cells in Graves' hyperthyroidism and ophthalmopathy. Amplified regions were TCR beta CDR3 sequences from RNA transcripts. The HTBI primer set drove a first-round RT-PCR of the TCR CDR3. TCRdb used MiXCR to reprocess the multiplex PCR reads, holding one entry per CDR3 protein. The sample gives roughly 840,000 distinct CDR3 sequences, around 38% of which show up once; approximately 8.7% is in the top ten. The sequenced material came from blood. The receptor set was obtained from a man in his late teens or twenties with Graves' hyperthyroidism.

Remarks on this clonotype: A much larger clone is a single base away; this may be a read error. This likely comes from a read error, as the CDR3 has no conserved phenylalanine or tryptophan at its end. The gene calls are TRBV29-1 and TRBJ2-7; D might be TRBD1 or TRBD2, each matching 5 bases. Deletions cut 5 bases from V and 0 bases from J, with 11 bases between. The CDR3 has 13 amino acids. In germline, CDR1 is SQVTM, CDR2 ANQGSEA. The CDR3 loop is CSVRAGSSYEQYL. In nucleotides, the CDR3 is TGCAGCGTTAGGGCAGGGAGCTCCTACGAGCAGTACCTC.

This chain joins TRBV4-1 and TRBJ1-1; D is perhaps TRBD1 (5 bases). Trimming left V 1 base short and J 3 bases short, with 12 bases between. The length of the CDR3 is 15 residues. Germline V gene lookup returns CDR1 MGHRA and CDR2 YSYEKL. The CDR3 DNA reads TGCGCCAGCAGCCAAGCCTGGGGGGGGGACACTGAAGCTTTCTTT. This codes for CASSQAWGGDTEAFF.

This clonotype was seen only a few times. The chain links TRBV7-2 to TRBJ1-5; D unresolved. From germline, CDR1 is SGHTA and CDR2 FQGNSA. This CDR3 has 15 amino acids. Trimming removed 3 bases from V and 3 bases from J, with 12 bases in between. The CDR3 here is CASSLRVSLNQPQHF. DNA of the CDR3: TGTGCCAGCAGCTTGAGGGTCAGCCTCAATCAGCCCCAGCATTTT.

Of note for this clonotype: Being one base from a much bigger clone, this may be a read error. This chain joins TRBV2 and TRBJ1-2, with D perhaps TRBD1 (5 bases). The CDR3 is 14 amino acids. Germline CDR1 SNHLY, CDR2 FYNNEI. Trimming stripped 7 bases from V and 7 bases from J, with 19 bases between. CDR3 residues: CASTGTARCSGYTF. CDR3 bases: TGTGCCAGCACTGGGACGGCCAGGTGTTCTGGCTACACCTTC.

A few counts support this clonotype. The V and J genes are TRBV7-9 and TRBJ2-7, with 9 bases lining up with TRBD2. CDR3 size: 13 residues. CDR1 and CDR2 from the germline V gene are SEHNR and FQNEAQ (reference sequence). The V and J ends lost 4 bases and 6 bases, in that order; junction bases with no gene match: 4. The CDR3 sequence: CASSSAGGSEQYF. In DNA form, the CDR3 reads TGTGCCAGCAGCTCAGCGGGAGGATCCGAGCAGTACTTC.

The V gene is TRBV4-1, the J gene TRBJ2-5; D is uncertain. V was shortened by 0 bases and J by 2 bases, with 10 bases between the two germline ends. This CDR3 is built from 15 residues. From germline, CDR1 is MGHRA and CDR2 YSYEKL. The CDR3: CASSQDGRSQETQYF. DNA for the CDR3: TGCGCCAGCAGCCAAGATGGGCGCTCGCAAGAGACCCAGTACTTC.

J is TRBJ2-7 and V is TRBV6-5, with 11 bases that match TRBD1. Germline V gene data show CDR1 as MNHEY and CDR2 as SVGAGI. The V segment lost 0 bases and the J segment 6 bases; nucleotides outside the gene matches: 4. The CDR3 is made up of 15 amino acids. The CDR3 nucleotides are TGTGCCAGCAGTTACTCGCCGGGACAGGGGGGCGAGCAGTACTTC. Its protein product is CASSYSPGQGGEQYF.

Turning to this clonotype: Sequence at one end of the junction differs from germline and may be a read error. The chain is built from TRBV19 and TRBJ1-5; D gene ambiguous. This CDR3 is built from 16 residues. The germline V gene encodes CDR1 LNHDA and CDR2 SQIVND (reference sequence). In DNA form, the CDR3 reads TGTGCCAGTAGTATCGATCCCGCAGGCTCCAATAAGCCCCAGCATTTT. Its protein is CASSIDPAGSNKPQHF.

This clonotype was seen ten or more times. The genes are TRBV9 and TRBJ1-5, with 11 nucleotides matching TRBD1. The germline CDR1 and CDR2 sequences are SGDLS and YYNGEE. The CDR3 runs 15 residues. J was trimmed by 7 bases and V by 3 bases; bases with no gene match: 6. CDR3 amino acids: CASSAGTGGRQPQHF. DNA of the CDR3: TGTGCCAGCAGCGCCGGGACAGGGGGGAGGCAGCCCCAGCATTTT.

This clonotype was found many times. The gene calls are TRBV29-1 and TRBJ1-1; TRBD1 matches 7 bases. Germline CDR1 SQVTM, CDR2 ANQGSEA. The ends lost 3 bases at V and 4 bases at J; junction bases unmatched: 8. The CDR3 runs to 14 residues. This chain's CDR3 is CSVDRQGDGTEAFF. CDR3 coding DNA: TGCAGCGTTGACAGGCAGGGGGACGGCACTGAAGCTTTCTTT.

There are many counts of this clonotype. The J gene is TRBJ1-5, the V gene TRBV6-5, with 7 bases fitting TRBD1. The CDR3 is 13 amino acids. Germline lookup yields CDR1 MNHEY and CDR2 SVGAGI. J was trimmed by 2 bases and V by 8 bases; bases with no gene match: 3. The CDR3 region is CASGGTGNQPQHF. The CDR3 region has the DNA TGTGCCAGCGGCGGGACAGGCAATCAGCCCCAGCATTTT.

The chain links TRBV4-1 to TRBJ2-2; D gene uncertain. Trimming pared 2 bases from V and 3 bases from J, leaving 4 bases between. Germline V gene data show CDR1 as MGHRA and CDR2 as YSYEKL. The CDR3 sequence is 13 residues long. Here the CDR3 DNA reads TGCGCCAGCAGCCAATTGTACACCGGGGAGCTGTTTTTT. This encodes CASSQLYTGELFF.

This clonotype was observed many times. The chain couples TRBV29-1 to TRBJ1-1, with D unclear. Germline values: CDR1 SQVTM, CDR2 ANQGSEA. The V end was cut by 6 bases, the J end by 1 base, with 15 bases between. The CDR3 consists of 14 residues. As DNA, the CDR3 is TGCAGCGTGGCCCCAGGCTCACCGAACACTGAAGCTTTCTTT. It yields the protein CSVAPGSPNTEAFF.

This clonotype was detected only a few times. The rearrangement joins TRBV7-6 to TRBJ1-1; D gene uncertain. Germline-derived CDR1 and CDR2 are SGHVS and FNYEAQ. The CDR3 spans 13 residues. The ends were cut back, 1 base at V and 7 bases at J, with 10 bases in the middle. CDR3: CASSLGMGNEAFF. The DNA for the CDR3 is TGTGCCAGCAGCTTAGGGATGGGAAATGAAGCTTTCTTT.

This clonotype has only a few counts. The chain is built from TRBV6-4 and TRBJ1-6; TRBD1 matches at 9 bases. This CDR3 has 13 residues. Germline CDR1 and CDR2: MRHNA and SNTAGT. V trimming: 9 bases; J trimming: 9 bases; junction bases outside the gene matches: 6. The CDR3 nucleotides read TGTGCCAGATGCCGGGACAGGGCTTCACCCCTCCACTTT. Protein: CARCRDRASPLHF.

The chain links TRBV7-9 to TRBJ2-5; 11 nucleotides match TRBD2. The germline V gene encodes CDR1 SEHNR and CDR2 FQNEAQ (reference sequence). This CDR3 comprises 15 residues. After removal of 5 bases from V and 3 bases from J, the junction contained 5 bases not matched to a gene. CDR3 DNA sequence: TGTGCCAGCAGCCCCCTTAGCGGGAGGGAAGAGACCCAGTACTTC. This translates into CASSPLSGREETQYF.

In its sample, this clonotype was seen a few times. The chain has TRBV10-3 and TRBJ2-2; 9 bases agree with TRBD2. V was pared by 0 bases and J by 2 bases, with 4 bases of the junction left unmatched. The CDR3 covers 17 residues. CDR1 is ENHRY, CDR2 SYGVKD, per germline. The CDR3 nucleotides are TGTGCCATCAGTGAGTCCCCGCTAGCGGGAAACACCGGGGAGCTGTTTTTT. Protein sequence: CAISESPLAGNTGELFF.

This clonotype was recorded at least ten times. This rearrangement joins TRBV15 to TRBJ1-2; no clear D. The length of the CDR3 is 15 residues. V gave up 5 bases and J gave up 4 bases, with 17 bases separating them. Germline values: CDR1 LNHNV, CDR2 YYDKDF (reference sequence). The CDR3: CATSPAPDGTYGYTF. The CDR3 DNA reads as TGTGCCACCAGCCCAGCCCCGGACGGAACCTATGGCTACACCTTC. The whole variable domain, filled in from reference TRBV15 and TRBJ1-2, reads DAMVIQNPRYQVTQFGKPVTLSCSQTLNHNVMYWYQQKSSQAPKLLFHYYDKDFNNEADTPDNFQSRRPNTSFCFLDIRSPGLGDTAMYLCATSPAPDGTYGYTFGSGTRLTVV.

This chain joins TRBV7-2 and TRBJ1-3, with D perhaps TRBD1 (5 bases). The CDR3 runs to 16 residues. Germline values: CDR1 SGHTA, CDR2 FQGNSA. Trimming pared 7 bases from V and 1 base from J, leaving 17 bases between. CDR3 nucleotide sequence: TGTGCCAGCAACTTTCGACAGTTTCAATCTGGAAACACCATATATTTT. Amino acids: CASNFRQFQSGNTIYF.

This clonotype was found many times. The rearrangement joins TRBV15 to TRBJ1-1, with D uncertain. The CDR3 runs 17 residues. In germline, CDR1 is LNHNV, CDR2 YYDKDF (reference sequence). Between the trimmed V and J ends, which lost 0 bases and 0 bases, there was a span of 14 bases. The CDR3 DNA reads TGTGCCACCAGCAGAGAGGGAGTGGCAGGCATGAACACTGAAGCTTTCTTT. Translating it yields CATSREGVAGMNTEAFF.

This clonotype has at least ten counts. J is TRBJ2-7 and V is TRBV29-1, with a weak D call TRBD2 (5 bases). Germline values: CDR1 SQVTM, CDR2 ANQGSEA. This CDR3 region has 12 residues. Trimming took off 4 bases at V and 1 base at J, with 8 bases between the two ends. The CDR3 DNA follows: TGCAGCGTTGGCCGGGAATCCTACGAGCAGTACTTC. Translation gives CSVGRESYEQYF.

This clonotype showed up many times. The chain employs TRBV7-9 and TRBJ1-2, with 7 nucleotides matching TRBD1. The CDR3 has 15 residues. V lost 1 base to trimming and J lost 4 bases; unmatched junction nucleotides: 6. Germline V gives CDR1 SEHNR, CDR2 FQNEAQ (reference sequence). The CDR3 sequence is CASSLVAGTAYGYTF. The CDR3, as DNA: TGTGCCAGCAGCTTAGTTGCTGGGACAGCCTATGGCTACACCTTC.

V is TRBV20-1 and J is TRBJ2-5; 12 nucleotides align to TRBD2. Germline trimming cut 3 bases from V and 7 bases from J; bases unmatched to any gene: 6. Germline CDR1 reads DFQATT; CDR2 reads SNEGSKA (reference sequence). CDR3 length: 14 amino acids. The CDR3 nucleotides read TGCAGTGCTAGCCTAGCGGGAGGGCCGGCGACCCAGTACTTC. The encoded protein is CSASLAGGPATQYF.

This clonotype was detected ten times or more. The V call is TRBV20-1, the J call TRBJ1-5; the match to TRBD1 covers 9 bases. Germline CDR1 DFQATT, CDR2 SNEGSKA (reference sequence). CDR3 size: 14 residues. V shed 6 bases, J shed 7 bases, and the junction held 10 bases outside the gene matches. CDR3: CSAEMDRGGQPQHF. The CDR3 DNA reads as TGCAGTGCGGAGATGGACAGGGGCGGACAGCCCCAGCATTTT.

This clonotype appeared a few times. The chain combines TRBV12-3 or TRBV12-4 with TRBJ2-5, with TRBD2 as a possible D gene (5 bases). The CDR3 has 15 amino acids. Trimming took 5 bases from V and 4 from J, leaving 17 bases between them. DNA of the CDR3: TGTGCCAGCAGTCTCGGGAAGCGGCGCGGAGAGACCCAGTACTTC. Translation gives CASSLGKRRGETQYF.

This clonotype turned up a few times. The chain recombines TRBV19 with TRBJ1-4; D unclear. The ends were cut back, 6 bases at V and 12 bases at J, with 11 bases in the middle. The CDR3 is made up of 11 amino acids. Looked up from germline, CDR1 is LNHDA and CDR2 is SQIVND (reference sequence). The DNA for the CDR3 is TGTGCCAGTAGACAGCCGGTGGAACTGTTTTTT. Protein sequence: CASRQPVELFF.

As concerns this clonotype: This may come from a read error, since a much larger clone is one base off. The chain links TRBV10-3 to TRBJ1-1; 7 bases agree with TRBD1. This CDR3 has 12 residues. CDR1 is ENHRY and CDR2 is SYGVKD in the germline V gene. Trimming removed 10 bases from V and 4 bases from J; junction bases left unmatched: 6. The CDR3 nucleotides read TGTGCCACTGGACAGGCCGCCACTGAAGCTTTCTTT. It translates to CATGQAATEAFF.

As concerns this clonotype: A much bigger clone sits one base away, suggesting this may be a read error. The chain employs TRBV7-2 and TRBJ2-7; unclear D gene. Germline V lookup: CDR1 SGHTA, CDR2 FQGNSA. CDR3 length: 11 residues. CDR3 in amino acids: CASSLSLEQCF. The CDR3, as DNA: TGTGCCAGCAGCTTGTCTCTTGAGCAGTGCTTC.

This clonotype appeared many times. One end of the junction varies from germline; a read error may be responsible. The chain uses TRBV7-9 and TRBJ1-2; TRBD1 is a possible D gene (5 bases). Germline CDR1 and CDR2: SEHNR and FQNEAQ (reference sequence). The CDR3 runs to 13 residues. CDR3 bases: TGTGCCAGCGGCTTCGCAGGGACCTATGGCTACACCTTC. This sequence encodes CASGFAGTYGYTF.